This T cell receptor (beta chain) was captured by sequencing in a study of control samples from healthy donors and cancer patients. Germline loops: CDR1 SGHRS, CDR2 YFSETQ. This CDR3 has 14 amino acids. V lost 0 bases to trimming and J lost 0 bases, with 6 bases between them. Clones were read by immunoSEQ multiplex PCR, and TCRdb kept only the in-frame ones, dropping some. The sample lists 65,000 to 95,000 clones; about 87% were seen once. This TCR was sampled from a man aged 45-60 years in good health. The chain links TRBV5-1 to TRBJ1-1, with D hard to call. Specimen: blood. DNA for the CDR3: TGCGCCAGCAGCTTGGAGAAAATGAACACTGAAGCTTTCTTT. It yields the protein CASSLEKMNTEAFF.